Below are 12 T cell receptor beta chains sequenced from a single sample in a study of patients and donors after allogeneic stem cell transplantation. A single record per CDR3 protein comes from TCRdb applying MiXCR to the RT-PCR reads. This table holds almost 90,000 distinct CDR3 sequences, less than 5% found once. Sequenced input: blood, either unsorted or a sorted T cell fraction (not recorded which). The receptors stem from a human donor who was either an allogeneic HSCT recipient or a stem cell or donor lymphocyte infusion donor (not recorded which). It is not recorded whose cells these are; they may come from a transplant donor.

This clonotype was seen repeatedly, ten times or more. The chain combines TRBV20-1 with TRBJ2-3; the D is unclear. Germline V gene data show CDR1 as DFQATT and CDR2 as SNEGSKA (reference sequence). V was cut by 3 bases and J by 3 bases, with 10 bases left in between. The CDR3 sequence is 13 residues long. DNA for the CDR3: TGCAGTGCTAGCCTAGTTGTGACAGATACGCAGTATTTT. Encoded protein: CSASLVVTDTQYF.

This clonotype has more than one count but fewer than ten. Relative to the germline gene, one junction end is altered; a read error may explain this. The rearrangement links TRBV3-1 to TRBJ2-1; 8 bases fit TRBD2. The CDR3 is 12 amino acids. Germline CDR1 is LGHDT and CDR2 is YNNKEL (reference sequence). This chain's CDR3 is CASSPLRGRGVF. DNA for the CDR3: TGTGCCAGCAGCCCCCTTAGAGGGCGGGGGGTCTTC.

This clonotype was observed at least ten times. The gene calls are TRBV6-1 and TRBJ2-5; maybe TRBD2 (5 bases). The CDR3 has 15 amino acids. The V gene's germline CDR1 is MNHNS and CDR2 SASEGT. Trimming cost V 4 bases and J 0 bases, with 12 bases left between them. The CDR3 DNA reads TGTGCCAGCAGTGGCTTGGCGGGTAACCAAGAGACCCAGTACTTC. It translates to CASSGLAGNQETQYF.

This clonotype showed up many times. This chain joins TRBV24-1 and TRBJ2-1; 11 bases are a match to TRBD1. V shed 5 bases and J 4 bases; nucleotides not matched to a gene: 6. This CDR3 is 16 amino acids long. Germline CDR1 KGHDR, CDR2 SFDVKD. CDR3 in DNA: TGTGCCACCAGTGCCCGGGACAGGGGGGAGTACAATGAGCAGTTCTTC. This encodes CATSARDRGEYNEQFF.

This clonotype was counted many times. The V gene is TRBV6-2 or TRBV6-3, the J gene TRBJ2-7, with 7 nucleotides matching TRBD2. The germline gives CDR1 MNHEY, CDR2 SVGEGT. The CDR3 extends over 13 amino acids. J gave up 0 bases and V 10 bases, and 6 bases lay outside the gene matches. CDR3 sequence (DNA): TGTGCCACCCAACGCGGGAGCTCCTACGAGCAGTACTTC. Its protein product is CATQRGSSYEQYF.

The V and J genes are TRBV20-1 and TRBJ2-3, with D perhaps TRBD1 or TRBD2 (5 bases each). Germline CDR1 DFQATT, CDR2 SNEGSKA (reference sequence). This CDR3 has 14 residues. V dropped 1 base and J dropped 4 bases, with 12 bases sitting between them. CDR3 region: CSARVSLGADTQYF. The CDR3 DNA sequence: TGCAGTGCTAGAGTTTCACTGGGGGCAGATACGCAGTATTTT.

This clonotype was counted ten times or more. The genes are TRBV4-2 and TRBJ1-2; D unresolved. V shed 2 bases and J shed 4 bases, with 11 bases lying between them. The CDR3 consists of 14 residues. Germline V gene data show CDR1 as LGHNA and CDR2 as YNFKEQ. Written as DNA, the CDR3 is TGTGCCAGCAGCCAAAGGACGCAGGTCTATGGCTACACCTTC. Amino acids: CASSQRTQVYGYTF.

The V and J genes are TRBV6-8 and TRBJ2-1, with 13 bases aligning to TRBD2. V shed 0 bases and J 7 bases; nucleotides not matched to a gene: 12. Germline-derived CDR1 and CDR2 are MNHGY and SAAAGT. The CDR3 runs 19 residues. In DNA, the CDR3 is TGTGCCAGCAGTTACTCCCCTGGGGGCCCGACTAGCGGGAGGAATGAGCAGTTCTTC. Protein sequence: CASSYSPGGPTSGRNEQFF.

This clonotype has a handful of counts. This rearrangement joins TRBV21-1 to TRBJ2-1; the table calls TRBD2, which could not be checked here. TRBV21-1 constitutes a pseudogene. This CDR3 is 18 amino acids long. The CDR3 is CASRKAPLAGVTYNEQFF. The CDR3 DNA is TGTGCCAGCAGAAAGGCGCCACTAGCGGGAGTTACATACAATGAGCAGTTCTTC.

This clonotype was detected many times. The rearrangement joins TRBV27 to TRBJ2-1; the D is unclear. The germline V and J ends were trimmed by 1 base and 7 bases, with 2 bases remaining between them. This CDR3 is 11 amino acids long. Looked up from germline, CDR1 is MNHEY and CDR2 is SMNVEV (reference sequence). CDR3 protein: CASSLFNEQFF. In DNA form, the CDR3 reads TGTGCCAGCAGTTTATTTAATGAGCAGTTCTTC.

The chain uses TRBV2 and TRBJ2-5; TRBD2 might be the D (5 bases). Trimming pared 7 bases from V and 4 bases from J, leaving 19 bases between. The CDR3 has 15 amino acids. From germline, CDR1 is SNHLY and CDR2 FYNNEI. The CDR3 DNA sequence: TGTGCCAGCACCACCAGCCGGGCCGAGGGAGAGACCCAGTACTTC. Translating gives CASTTSRAEGETQYF.

This clonotype was counted at least ten times. The chain is built from TRBV12-3 or TRBV12-4 and TRBJ2-1, with D perhaps TRBD2 (6 bases). CDR3 length: 16 residues. Trimming took 5 bases from V and 9 from J, leaving 23 bases between them. The CDR3 spells CASSPRTISSGLEQFF. CDR3 bases: TGTGCCAGCAGTCCTCGGACTATTTCCAGTGGCCTTGAGCAGTTCTTC.